The 20 T cell receptor beta chains below come from one sample, sequenced in a study of blood T cell repertoires in COVID-19. TCRdb's copy holds only in-frame clones and misses some; the assay was immunoSEQ multiplex PCR. The data show some 88,000 clones, about 84% seen once. Material for sequencing was peripheral blood. These receptors were obtained from a woman in her sixties or seventies with acute or convalescent COVID-19.

The chain is built from TRBV7-2 and TRBJ2-5, with a weak D call TRBD1 (5 bases). V lost 6 bases to trimming and J lost 3 bases, with 11 bases between them. CDR3 length: 13 amino acids. CDR1 is SGHTA and CDR2 is FQGNSA in the germline V gene. CDR3 amino acids: CASRKGQKETQYF. In DNA, the CDR3 is TGTGCCAGCAGGAAGGGGCAGAAAGAGACCCAGTACTTC.

The gene calls are TRBV5-1 and TRBJ2-3, with 10 nucleotides matching TRBD2. Germline V lookup: CDR1 SGHRS, CDR2 YFSETQ. This CDR3 has 16 residues. J lost 2 bases, V lost 4 bases, and 7 bases had no gene match. This CDR3 is CASSPRSGGPTDTQYF. The CDR3 DNA sequence: TGCGCCAGCAGCCCCCGTAGCGGGGGGCCCACAGATACGCAGTATTTT.

The chain uses TRBV18 and TRBJ1-1; D is perhaps TRBD1 (5 bases). Trimming took off 5 bases at V and 6 bases at J, with 13 bases between the two ends. The CDR3 consists of 13 residues. Germline CDR1 is KGHSH and CDR2 is LQKENI. CDR3 in amino acids: CASSETDTPEAFF. DNA of the CDR3: TGTGCCAGCTCAGAGACGGACACCCCTGAAGCTTTCTTT.

The rearrangement uses TRBV2 and TRBJ2-3; D remains unclear. V lost 5 bases and J lost 1, with 4 bases in between. The germline gives CDR1 SNHLY, CDR2 FYNNEI. The CDR3 contains 12 residues. This CDR3 reads CASSLGTDTQYF. CDR3 DNA: TGTGCCAGCAGTCTAGGCACAGATACGCAGTATTTT.

This sequence joins TRBV2 and TRBJ1-1, with D unresolved. Trimming left V 4 bases short and J 0 bases short, with 9 bases between. CDR1 is SNHLY, CDR2 FYNNEI, per germline. The CDR3 spans 14 residues. The chain's CDR3 is CASSVEGMNTEAFF. In DNA form, the CDR3 reads TGTGCCAGCAGTGTGGAGGGAATGAACACTGAAGCTTTCTTT.

The J gene is TRBJ1-1, the V gene TRBV11-2; possibly TRBD1 for D (6 bases). Trimming left V 5 bases short and J 6 bases short, with 10 bases between. The germline V gene encodes CDR1 SGHAT and CDR2 FQNNGV. This CDR3 region has 12 residues. The CDR3 DNA reads TGTGCCAGCAGCAGGGGGGGCCCTGAAGCTTTCTTT. This codes for CASSRGGPEAFF.

This chain connects TRBV18 to TRBJ1-4, with 9 nucleotides matching TRBD1. The germline CDR1 and CDR2 sequences are KGHSH and LQKENI. The J segment lost 7 bases and the V segment lost 3 bases, leaving 9 bases of the junction unmatched. This CDR3 is 16 amino acids long. The CDR3 reads CASSPTGQGTGEKLFF. DNA of the CDR3: TGTGCCAGCTCACCCACCGGACAGGGGACGGGTGAAAAACTGTTTTTT.

The chain joins TRBV5-1 to TRBJ2-5; TRBD1 agrees at 7 bases. Germline trimming cut 4 bases from V and 6 bases from J; bases unmatched to any gene: 9. The germline V gene has CDR1 SGHRS and CDR2 YFSETQ. This CDR3 is built from 14 residues. CDR3 DNA: TGCGCCAGCAGCCATGACAGGGAAGGGAAGACCCAGTACTTC. This codes for CASSHDREGKTQYF.

In its sample, this clone is medium-sized. The genes are TRBV4-2 and TRBJ1-6; D unclear. V was shortened by 4 bases and J by 7 bases, with 17 bases between the two germline ends. CDR1 and CDR2 from the germline V gene are LGHNA and YNFKEQ. The CDR3 is 16 amino acids. Written as DNA, the CDR3 is TGTGCCAGCAGCCCCGAAAACCGGGCGGGAAATTCACCCCTCCACTTT. As protein: CASSPENRAGNSPLHF.

V is TRBV28 and J is TRBJ1-5; maybe TRBD1 (5 bases). This CDR3 has 16 amino acids. CDR1 and CDR2 from the germline V gene are MDHEN and SYDVKM. Trimming stripped 9 bases from V and 4 bases from J, with 22 bases between. This CDR3 is CARRWGGDHVNQPQHF. The DNA for the CDR3 is TGTGCCAGGCGATGGGGGGGAGACCACGTTAATCAGCCCCAGCATTTT.

This chain links TRBV7-6 with TRBJ2-1; 10 nucleotides match TRBD2. Germline V gene sequence: CDR1 SGHVS, CDR2 FNYEAQ. Germline trimming cut 5 bases from V and 5 bases from J; bases unmatched to any gene: 12. This CDR3 has 17 residues. The CDR3 here is CASSLQAGGPGNNEQFF. DNA of the CDR3: TGTGCCAGCAGCCTCCAAGCGGGGGGGCCGGGAAACAATGAGCAGTTCTTC. The entire variable domain, with the rest obtained from reference TRBV7-6 and TRBJ2-1, is as follows: GAGVSQSPRYKVTKRGQDVALRCDPISGHVSLYWYRQALGQGPEFLTYFNYEAQQDKSGLPNDRFSAERPEGSISTLTIQRTEQRDSAMYRCASSLQAGGPGNNEQFFGPGTRLTVL.

Comments on this clone: Other nucleotide sequences in the sample specify the same CDR3. The genes are TRBV6-2 or TRBV6-3 and TRBJ2-1, with TRBD2 matching 11 bases. V gave up 5 bases and J gave up 4 bases; unmatched junction bases: 4. Germline CDR1 and CDR2: MNHEY and SVGEGT. This CDR3 has 15 residues. CDR3 residues: CASSPGTSGYNEQFF. In nucleotides, the CDR3 is TGTGCCAGCAGTCCCGGGACTAGCGGATACAATGAGCAGTTCTTC.

This clone was detected only once. CDR3 bases: TGTGCCAGCAGTTACTCGACTAGGTCGGGAGATACGCAGTATTTT. Residues: CASSYSTRSGDTQYF. The rearrangement uses TRBV6-5 and TRBJ2-3; D might be TRBD2 (6 bases). Trimming took 0 bases from V and 5 from J, leaving 12 bases between them. Germline V CDR1 and CDR2: MNHEY, SVGAGI. The CDR3 consists of 15 residues.

The chain carries TRBV6-5 and TRBJ1-1; 8 bases agree with TRBD1. The CDR3 is made up of 16 amino acids. V lost 4 bases and J lost 0; bases outside the gene matches: 7. Per the germline V gene, CDR1 is MNHEY and CDR2 is SVGAGI. CDR3 sequence: CASSSRTGTMNTEAFF. CDR3 DNA: TGTGCCAGCAGTTCCCGGACAGGGACCATGAACACTGAAGCTTTCTTT.

The genes are TRBV6-1 and TRBJ1-3; D not resolved. The CDR3 runs 15 residues. Deletions cut 3 bases from V and 0 bases from J, with 9 bases between. CDR1 is MNHNS, CDR2 SASEGT, per germline. In DNA form, the CDR3 reads TGTGCCAGCAGTGATAGTGAGAGCTCTGGAAACACCATATATTTT. Residues: CASSDSESSGNTIYF.

The chain has TRBV2 and TRBJ1-2, with TRBD1 identical over 10 bases. The CDR3 covers 15 residues. Trimming at V came to 4 bases and at J to 7 bases, leaving 9 bases not matched to a gene. From germline, CDR1 is SNHLY and CDR2 FYNNEI. This chain's CDR3 is CASSVPRDRGFGYTF. For the CDR3, the DNA is TGTGCCAGCAGTGTACCCCGGGACAGGGGTTTTGGCTACACCTTC.

The genes are TRBV19 and TRBJ2-2; D is possibly TRBD2 (6 bases). V was pared by 7 bases and J by 3 bases, with 15 bases between. The CDR3 totals 15 residues. CDR1 and CDR2 (germline): LNHDA, SQIVND (reference sequence). CDR3 nucleotides: TGTGCCAGTACCCTCTGGCGGGGAGACACCGGGGAGCTGTTTTTT. Its translation is CASTLWRGDTGELFF.

This chain links TRBV19 with TRBJ2-3, with 8 nucleotides matching TRBD1. Germline values: CDR1 LNHDA, CDR2 SQIVND (reference sequence). V shed 8 bases, J shed 3 bases, and the junction held 7 bases outside the gene matches. This CDR3 region has 14 residues. CDR3 amino acids: CASRPTGATDTQYF. The CDR3 region has the DNA TGTGCCAGTCGTCCGACAGGGGCGACAGATACGCAGTATTTT.

The chain links TRBV2 to TRBJ2-1, with D possibly matching TRBD2 (6 bases). The CDR3 covers 17 residues. Trimming cost V 6 bases and J 6 bases, with 24 bases left between them. Germline values: CDR1 SNHLY, CDR2 FYNNEI. CDR3 DNA: TGTGCCAGCAGGACCCCGGGCGGGGCCGGAGTTGGCAATGAGCAGTTCTTC. This gives the protein CASRTPGGAGVGNEQFF. Looking up the rest from reference TRBV2 and TRBJ2-1 gives the full variable domain: EPEVTQTPSHQVTQMGQEVILRCVPISNHLYFYWYRQILGQKVEFLVSFYNNEISEKSEIFDDQFSVERPDGSNFTLKIRSTKLEDSAMYFCASRTPGGAGVGNEQFFGPGTRLTVL.

V gene TRBV5-4 combines with J gene TRBJ2-6; 10 bases align to TRBD2. J gave up 3 bases and V 5 bases, and 2 bases lay outside the gene matches. This CDR3 has 15 amino acids. In germline, CDR1 is SGHNT, CDR2 YYREEE (reference sequence). The CDR3 region is CASSLAGVGANVLTF. The CDR3 DNA reads TGTGCCAGCAGTCTAGCGGGGGTTGGGGCCAACGTCCTGACTTTC.